The source of this TCR beta chain is a study of shared T cell receptors in the human thymus. The repertoire was sequenced with immunoSEQ multiplex PCR; TCRdb's copy has only in-frame clones and lacks some. The sample lists hundreds of thousands of clones, about four fifths seen once, with about 0.012% in the top ten. V dropped 10 bases and J dropped 5 bases, with 10 bases sitting between them. The CDR3 spans 11 residues. Germline CDR1 reads SGHVS; CDR2 reads FNYEAQ. This clone was observed a few times. This sample was also put to use in a study of human thymus T cells. That report adds: Thymic repertoires overlap heavily among unrelated individuals, related research has reported.

This clonotype was sampled from a boy less than two years old with a congenital heart defect. The chain couples TRBV7-6 to TRBJ2-3; no firm D call. Sequencing input: thymocytes. Here the CDR3 reads CATRGEDTQYF. Written as DNA, the CDR3 is TGTGCCACCCGAGGAGAAGATACGCAGTATTTT.